A single T cell receptor beta chain is shown here with its context. Its binding antigen is unknown. It has no much larger one-base neighbor in the sample; base qualities were not kept. The data stem from a study of blood T cell repertoires in COVID-19 (dated by TCRdb to the early 2020s). With regard to the full study: Collaborator samples came from the United States, Italy and Spain and covered acute and convalescent phases of COVID-19. The material from the prospective study consisted of cDNA or gDNA derived from T cells, B-cell-depleted T cells, or PBMCs. Deeply sampled blood TCRbeta repertoires from subjects exposed to, actively infected with, or recovered from COVID-19 were included in the dataset. The repertoires were released in a freely available public database meant as a resource for research on the immune response to SARS-CoV-2. Samples came from the ongoing ImmuneRACE study (first 160 participants) plus 1,254 subjects from 6 global collaborators. Nearly every sample came with metadata listing a de-identified subject ID, COVID-19 status, age in years and sex. HLA class I and class II types, where available, came from metadata supplied by the sample provider rather than from assay-based typing.

V loses 5 bases at its end and J loses 7 bases; junction bases beyond the gene matches: 17. The CDR3 sequence holds 18 residues, the cysteine and phenylalanine included. The entry retains the CDR3 DNA only, 54 bases that are in frame from base 1. CDR1 and CDR2 are read off the germline V gene as LGHNA and YSLEER. What the work shows at the level of the full study, not this receptor alone: The amount of clinical and demographic metadata varied by source and participant and was provided uncurated.

TCRbeta CDR3 regions were amplified from genomic DNA by means of the immunoSEQ Assay, a bias-controlled multiplex PCR. The original pipeline was this. Nucleated cell counts per sample were estimated from amplification of reference gene primers within the assay. To quantify the absolute abundance of each unique TCRbeta CDR3 rearrangement, sequence reads were collapsed and filtered. For each sample, productive Simpson clonality was calculated as the square root of Simpson's diversity index over productive rearrangements. Entries here come from immuneACCESS through TCRdb and include only in-frame sequences with V and J called. Some clones fail to appear in such tables; in the studies checked, an unresolved V gene covers under half of the shortfall, and the cause of the remainder is unknown. V and J calls and clone size come straight from that table; D and trimming were deduced from the DNA. The sample table shows 150,000 to 200,000 clones, and roughly 77% are seen once. Approximately 11% of the sample belongs to the ten largest clones.

Whole blood was collected in K2EDTA tubes by collaborating institutions according to the institutions' own protocols. For TCRbeta analysis, collaborator samples were shipped as frozen whole blood, as isolated PBMCs, or as DNA extracted from either sample type. Sequencing was carried out using peripheral blood. The chain joins TRBV4-3 to TRBJ2-2, with 9 bases aligning to TRBD2. The sequence came from a human donor in a cohort sampled during active COVID-19. CDR3 protein: CASSSRVGAGGPVGELFF. Here is the DNA: TGCGCCAGCAGCTCAAGGGTTGGCGCGGGGGGGCCCGTCGGGGAGCTGTTTTTT.